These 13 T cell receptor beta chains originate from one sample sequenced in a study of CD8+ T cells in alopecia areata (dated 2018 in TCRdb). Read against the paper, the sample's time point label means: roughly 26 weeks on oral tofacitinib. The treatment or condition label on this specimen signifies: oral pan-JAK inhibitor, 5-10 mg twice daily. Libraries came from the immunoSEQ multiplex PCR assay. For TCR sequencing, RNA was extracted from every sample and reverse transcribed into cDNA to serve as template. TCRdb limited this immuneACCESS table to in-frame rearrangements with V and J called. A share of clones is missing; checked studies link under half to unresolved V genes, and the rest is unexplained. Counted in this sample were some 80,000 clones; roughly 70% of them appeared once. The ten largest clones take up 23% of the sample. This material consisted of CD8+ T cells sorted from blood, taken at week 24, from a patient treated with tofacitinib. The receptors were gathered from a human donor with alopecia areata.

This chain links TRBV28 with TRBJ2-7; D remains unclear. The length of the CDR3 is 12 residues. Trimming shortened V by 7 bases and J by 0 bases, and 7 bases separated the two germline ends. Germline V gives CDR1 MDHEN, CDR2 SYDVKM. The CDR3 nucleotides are TGTGCCAGCATGGGTGACTCCTACGAGCAGTACTTC. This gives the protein CASMGDSYEQYF.

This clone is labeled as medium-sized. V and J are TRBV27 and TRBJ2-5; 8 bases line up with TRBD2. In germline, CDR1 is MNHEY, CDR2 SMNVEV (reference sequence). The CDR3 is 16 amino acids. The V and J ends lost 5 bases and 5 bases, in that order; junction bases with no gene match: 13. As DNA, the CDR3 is TGTGCCAGCAGTATTCTGAGCGGGAGCGGGGATGAGACCCAGTACTTC. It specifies CASSILSGSGDETQYF.

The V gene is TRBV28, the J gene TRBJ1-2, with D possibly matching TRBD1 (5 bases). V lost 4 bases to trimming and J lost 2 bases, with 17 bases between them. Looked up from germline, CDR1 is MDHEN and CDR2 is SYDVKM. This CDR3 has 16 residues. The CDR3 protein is CASSSASGSENYGYTF. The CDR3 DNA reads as TGTGCCAGCAGTTCAGCGTCAGGGTCGGAGAACTATGGCTACACCTTC.

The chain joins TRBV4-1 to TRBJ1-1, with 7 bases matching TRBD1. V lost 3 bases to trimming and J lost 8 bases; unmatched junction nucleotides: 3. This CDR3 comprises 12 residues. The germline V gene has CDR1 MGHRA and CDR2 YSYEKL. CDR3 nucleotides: TGCGCCAGCAGCCACCCGACAGGGGAAGCTTTCTTT. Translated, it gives CASSHPTGEAFF.

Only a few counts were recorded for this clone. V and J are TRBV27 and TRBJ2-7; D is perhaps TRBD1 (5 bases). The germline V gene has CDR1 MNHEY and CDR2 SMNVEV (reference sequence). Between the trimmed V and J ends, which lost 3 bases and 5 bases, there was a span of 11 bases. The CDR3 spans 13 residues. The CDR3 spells CASSLGPWDEQYF. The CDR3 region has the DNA TGTGCCAGCAGTTTGGGGCCGTGGGACGAGCAGTACTTC.

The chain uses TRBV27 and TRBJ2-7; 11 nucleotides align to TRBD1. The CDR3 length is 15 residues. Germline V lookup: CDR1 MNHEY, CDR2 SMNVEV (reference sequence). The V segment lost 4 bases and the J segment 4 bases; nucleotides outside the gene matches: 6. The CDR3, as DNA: TGTGCCAGCAGTTCCGGACAGGGGGCTTTGTACGAGCAGTACTTC. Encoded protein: CASSSGQGALYEQYF.

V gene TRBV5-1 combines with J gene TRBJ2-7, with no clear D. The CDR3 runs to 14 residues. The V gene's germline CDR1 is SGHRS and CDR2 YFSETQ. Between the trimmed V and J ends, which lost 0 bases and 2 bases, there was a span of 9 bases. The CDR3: CASSLEKLTYEQYF. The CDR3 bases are TGCGCCAGCAGCTTGGAGAAACTAACCTACGAGCAGTACTTC.

CDR3 bases: TGCGCCAGCAGCTTGGGGCTCGAGCAGTACTTC. This gives the protein CASSLGLEQYF. The rearrangement joins TRBV5-1 to TRBJ2-7; no clear D gene. CDR3 length: 11 residues. V shed 0 bases and J shed 6 bases, with 4 bases lying between them. The germline V gene has CDR1 SGHRS and CDR2 YFSETQ.

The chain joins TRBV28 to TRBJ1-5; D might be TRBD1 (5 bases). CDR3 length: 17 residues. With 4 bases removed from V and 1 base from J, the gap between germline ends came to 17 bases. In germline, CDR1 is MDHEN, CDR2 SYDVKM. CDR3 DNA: TGTGCCAGCAGTTCCGGGCCGTCCCGGGGGAGCAATCAGCCCCAGCATTTT. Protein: CASSSGPSRGSNQPQHF.

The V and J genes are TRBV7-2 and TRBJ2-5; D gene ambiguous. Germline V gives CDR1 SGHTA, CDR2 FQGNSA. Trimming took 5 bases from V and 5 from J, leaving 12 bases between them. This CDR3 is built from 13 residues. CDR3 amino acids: CASSPTGPETQYF. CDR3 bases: TGTGCCAGCAGCCCCACCGGCCCGGAGACCCAGTACTTC.

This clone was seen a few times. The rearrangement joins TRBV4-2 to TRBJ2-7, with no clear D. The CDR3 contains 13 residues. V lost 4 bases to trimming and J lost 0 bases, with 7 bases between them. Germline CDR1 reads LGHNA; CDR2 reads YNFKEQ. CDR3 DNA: TGTGCCAGCAGCCCAGCTATCTCCTACGAGCAGTACTTC. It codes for CASSPAISYEQYF.

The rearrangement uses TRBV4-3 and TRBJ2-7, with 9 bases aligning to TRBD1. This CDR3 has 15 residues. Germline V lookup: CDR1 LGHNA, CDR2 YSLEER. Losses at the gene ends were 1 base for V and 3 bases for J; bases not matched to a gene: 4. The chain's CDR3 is CASSQGTGAGYEQYF. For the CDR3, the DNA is TGCGCCAGCAGCCAAGGGACAGGGGCAGGCTACGAGCAGTACTTC.

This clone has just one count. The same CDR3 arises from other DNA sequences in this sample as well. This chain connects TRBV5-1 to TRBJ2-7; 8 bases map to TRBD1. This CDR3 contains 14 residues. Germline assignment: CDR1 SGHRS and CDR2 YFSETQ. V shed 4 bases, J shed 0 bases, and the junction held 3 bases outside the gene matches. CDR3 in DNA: TGCGCCAGCAGCCTAGGACAGGGCTCCTACGAGCAGTACTTC. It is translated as CASSLGQGSYEQYF.